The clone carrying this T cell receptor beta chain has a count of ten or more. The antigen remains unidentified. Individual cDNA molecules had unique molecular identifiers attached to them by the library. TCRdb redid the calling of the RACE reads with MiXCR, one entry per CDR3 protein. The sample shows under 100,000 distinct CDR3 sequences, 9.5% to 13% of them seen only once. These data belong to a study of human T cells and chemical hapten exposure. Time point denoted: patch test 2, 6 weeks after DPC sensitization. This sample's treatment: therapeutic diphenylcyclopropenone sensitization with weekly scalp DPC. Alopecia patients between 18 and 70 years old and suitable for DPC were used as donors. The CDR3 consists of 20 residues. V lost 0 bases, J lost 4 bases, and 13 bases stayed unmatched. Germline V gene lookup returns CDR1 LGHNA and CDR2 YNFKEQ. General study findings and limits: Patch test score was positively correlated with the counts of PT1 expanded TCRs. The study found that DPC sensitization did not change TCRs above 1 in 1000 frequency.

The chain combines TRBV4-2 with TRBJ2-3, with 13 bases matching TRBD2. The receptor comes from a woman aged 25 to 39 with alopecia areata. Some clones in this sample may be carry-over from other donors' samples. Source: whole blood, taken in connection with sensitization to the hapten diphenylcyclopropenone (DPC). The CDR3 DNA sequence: TGTGCCAGCAGCCAAGATCCACTAGCGGGGGGGAAGTTGGGCGCAGATACGCAGTATTTT. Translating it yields CASSQDPLAGGKLGADTQYF.